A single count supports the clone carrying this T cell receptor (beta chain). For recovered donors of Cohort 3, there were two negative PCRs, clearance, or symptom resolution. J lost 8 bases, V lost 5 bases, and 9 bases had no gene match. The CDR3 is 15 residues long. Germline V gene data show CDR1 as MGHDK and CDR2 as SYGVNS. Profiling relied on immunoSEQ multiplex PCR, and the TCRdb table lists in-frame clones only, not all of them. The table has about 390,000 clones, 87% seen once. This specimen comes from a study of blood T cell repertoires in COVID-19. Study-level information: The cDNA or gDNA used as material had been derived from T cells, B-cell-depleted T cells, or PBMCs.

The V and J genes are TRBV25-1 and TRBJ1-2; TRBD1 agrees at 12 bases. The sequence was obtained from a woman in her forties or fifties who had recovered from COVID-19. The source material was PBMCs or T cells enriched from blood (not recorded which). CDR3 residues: CASSLPGQGAVGYTF. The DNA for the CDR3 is TGTGCCAGCAGTTTGCCGGGACAGGGGGCCGTAGGCTACACCTTC.